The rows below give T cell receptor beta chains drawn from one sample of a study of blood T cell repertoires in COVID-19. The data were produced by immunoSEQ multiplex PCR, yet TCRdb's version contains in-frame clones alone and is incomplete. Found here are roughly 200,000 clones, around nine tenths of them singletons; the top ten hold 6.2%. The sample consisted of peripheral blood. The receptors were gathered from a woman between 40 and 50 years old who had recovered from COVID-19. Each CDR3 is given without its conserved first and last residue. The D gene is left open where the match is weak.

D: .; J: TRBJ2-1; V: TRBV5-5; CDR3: ASSFGYNEQF
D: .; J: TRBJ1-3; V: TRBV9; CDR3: ASSSLVSGNTIY
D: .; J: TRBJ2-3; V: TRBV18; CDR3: ASSPLEMSTDTQY
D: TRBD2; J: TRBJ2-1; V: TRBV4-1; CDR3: ASSQDLAGGYNEQF
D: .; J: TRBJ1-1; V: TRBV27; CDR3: ASTPAGSMNTEAF
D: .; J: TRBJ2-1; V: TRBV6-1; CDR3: ASSVPERGAIDEQF
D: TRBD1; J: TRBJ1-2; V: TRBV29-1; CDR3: SVEEGQVNYGYT
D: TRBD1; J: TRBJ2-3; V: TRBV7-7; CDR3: ASSAGQGSDTQY
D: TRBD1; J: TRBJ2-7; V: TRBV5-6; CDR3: ASSTTGAYEQY
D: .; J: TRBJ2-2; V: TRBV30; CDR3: AWSVRGAEANTGELF
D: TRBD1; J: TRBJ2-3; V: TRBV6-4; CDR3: ASRGTASTQY
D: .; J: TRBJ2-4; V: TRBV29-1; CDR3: SVQGLLDRAAKNIQY
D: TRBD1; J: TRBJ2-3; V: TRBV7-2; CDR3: ASSRPGIQGTDTQY
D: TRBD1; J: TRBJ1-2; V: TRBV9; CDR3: ASSVGAGQIDGYT
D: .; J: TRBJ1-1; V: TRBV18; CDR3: ASSPPMKGVDPMNTEAF
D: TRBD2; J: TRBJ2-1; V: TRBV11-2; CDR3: ASNPSGSTHEQF
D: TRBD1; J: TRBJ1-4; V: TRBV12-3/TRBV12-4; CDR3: ASSTGTGEKLF